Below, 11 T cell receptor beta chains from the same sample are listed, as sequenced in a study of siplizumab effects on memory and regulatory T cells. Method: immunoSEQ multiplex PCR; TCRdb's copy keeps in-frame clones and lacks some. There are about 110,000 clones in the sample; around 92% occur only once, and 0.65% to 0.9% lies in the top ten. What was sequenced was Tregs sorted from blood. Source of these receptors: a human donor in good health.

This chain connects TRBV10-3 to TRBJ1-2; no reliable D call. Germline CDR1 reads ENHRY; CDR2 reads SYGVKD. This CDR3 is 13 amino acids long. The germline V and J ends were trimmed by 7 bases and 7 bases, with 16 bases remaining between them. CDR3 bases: TGTGCCATCATCCCCGGACCTTTCGGTGGCTACACCTTC. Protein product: CAIIPGPFGGYTF.

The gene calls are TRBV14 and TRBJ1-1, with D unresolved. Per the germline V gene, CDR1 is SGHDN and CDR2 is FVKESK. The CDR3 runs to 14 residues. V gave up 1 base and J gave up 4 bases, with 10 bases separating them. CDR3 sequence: CASSQVVGFTEAFF. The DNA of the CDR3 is TGTGCCAGCAGCCAAGTCGTAGGTTTCACTGAAGCTTTCTTT.

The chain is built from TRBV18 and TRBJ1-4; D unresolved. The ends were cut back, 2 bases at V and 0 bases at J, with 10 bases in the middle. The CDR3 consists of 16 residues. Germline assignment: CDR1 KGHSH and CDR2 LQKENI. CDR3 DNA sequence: TGTGCCAGCTCACCAGGGCAGCTTGCAACTAATGAAAAACTGTTTTTT. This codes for CASSPGQLATNEKLFF.

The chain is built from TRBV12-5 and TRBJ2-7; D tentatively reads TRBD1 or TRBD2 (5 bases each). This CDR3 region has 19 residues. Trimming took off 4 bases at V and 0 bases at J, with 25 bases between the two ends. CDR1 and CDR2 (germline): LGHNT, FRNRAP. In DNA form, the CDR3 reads TGTGCTAGTGGTTCAACCACTACAAGCTCCGGGACCATCTCCTACGAGCAGTACTTC. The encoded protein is CASGSTTTSSGTISYEQYF. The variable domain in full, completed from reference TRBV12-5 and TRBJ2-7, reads DARVTQTPRHKVTEMGQEVTMRCQPILGHNTVFWYRQTMMQGLELLAYFRNRAPLDDSGMPKDRFSAEMPDATLATLKIQPSEPRDSAVYFCASGSTTTSSGTISYEQYFGPGTRLTVT.

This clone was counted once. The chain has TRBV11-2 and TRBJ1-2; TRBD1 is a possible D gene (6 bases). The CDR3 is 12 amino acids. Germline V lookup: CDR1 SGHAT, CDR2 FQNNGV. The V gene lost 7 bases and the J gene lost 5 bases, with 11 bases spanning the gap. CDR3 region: CASTKGEYGYTF. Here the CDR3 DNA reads TGTGCCAGCACTAAGGGGGAGTATGGCTACACCTTC.

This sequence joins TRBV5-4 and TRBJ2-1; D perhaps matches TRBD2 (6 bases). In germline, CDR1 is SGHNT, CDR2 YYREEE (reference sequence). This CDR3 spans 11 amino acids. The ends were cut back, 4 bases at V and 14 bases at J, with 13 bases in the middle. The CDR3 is CASSTDYHKFF. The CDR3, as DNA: TGTGCCAGCAGCACGGACTACCATAAGTTCTTC. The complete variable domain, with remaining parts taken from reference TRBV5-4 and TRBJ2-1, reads ETGVTQSPTHLIKTRGQQVTLRCSSQSGHNTVSWYQQALGQGPQFIFQYYREEENGRGNFPPRFSGLQFPNYSSELNVNALELDDSALYLCASSTDYHKFFGPGTRLTVL.

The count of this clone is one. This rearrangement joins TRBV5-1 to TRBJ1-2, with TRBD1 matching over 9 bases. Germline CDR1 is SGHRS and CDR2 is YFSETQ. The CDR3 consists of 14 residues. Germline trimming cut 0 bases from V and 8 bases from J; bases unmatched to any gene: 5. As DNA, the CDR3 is TGCGCCAGCAGCTTGGAACAGGGGGCGTTAGGCTACACCTTC. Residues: CASSLEQGALGYTF. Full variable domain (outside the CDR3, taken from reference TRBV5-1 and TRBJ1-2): KAGVTQTPRYLIKTRGQQVTLSCSPISGHRSVSWYQQTPGQGLQFLFEYFSETQRNKGNFPGRFSGRQFSNSRSEMNVSTLELGDSALYLCASSLEQGALGYTFGSGTRLTVV.

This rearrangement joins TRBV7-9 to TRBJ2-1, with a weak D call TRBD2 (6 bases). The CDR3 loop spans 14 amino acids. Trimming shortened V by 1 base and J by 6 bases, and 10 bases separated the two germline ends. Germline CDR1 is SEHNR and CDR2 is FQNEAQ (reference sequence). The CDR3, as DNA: TGTGCCAGCAGCTTAGACGCGGGGTTCAATGAGCAGTTCTTC. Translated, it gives CASSLDAGFNEQFF.

CDR3 nucleotides: TGTGCCAGCTCCCCTCCAGGGACAGGGTCCTACGAGCAGTACTTC. The encoded protein is CASSPPGTGSYEQYF. V is TRBV2 and J is TRBJ2-7, with TRBD1 matching over 9 bases. Germline loops: CDR1 SNHLY, CDR2 FYNNEI. The J segment lost 1 base and the V segment lost 8 bases, leaving 9 bases of the junction unmatched. The CDR3 is 15 residues long.

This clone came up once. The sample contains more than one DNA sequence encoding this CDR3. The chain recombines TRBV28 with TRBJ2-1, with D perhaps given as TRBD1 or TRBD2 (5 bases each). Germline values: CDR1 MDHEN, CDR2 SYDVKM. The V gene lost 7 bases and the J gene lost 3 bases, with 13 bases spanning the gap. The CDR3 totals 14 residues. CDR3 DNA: TGTGCCAGCACCCCGGGGCGGATCTACAATGAGCAGTTCTTC. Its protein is CASTPGRIYNEQFF.

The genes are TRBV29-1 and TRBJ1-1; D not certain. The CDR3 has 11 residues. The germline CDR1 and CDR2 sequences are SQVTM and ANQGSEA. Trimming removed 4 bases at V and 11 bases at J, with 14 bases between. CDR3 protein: CSVVRSAGAFF. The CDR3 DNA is TGCAGCGTTGTCCGATCTGCCGGGGCTTTCTTT.